This entry lists 11 T cell receptor beta chains sequenced from one sample in a study of blood T cell repertoires in COVID-19. Sequencing used immunoSEQ multiplex PCR; TCRdb keeps in-frame clones, though not all of them. The table records approximately 350,000 clones, about 86% of them present only once. The sample taken for sequencing was peripheral blood. All receptors derive from a man aged 30 to 45 with active or convalescent COVID-19.

The rearrangement uses TRBV4-3 and TRBJ2-7; possibly TRBD2 for D (6 bases). V was trimmed by 3 bases and J by 5 bases, leaving 23 bases between them. Germline lookup yields CDR1 LGHNA and CDR2 YSLEER. The CDR3 totals 17 residues. The CDR3 spells CASSQAATSNLKNEQYF. For the CDR3, the DNA is TGCGCCAGCAGCCAGGCCGCGACTAGTAACCTTAAGAACGAGCAGTACTTC.

In this sample, this clone turned up once. This rearrangement joins TRBV19 to TRBJ1-1; D call uncertain. CDR3 length: 13 residues. Per the germline V gene, CDR1 is LNHDA and CDR2 is SQIVND (reference sequence). V was shortened by 6 bases and J by 0 bases, with 8 bases between the two germline ends. The CDR3 DNA sequence: TGTGCCAGTAGCTTAGTAATGAACACTGAAGCTTTCTTT. It specifies CASSLVMNTEAFF.

The J gene is TRBJ2-2, the V gene TRBV5-1; 14 nucleotides align to TRBD2. The CDR3 is 18 amino acids. The junction had 4 bases not matched to a gene; V was cut back by 3 bases and J by 0 bases. Germline V gene lookup returns CDR1 SGHRS and CDR2 YFSETQ. The CDR3 DNA reads as TGCGCCAGCAGCTGGGGGACTAGCGGGGGCCCGAACACCGGGGAGCTGTTTTTT. Its protein is CASSWGTSGGPNTGELFF. Together with reference TRBV5-1 and TRBJ2-2, the CDR3 gives the full variable domain: KAGVTQTPRYLIKTRGQQVTLSCSPISGHRSVSWYQQTPGQGLQFLFEYFSETQRNKGNFPGRFSGRQFSNSRSEMNVSTLELGDSALYLCASSWGTSGGPNTGELFFGEGSRLTVL.

The rearrangement joins TRBV19 to TRBJ1-3; D gene uncertain. Trimming shortened V by 6 bases and J by 0 bases, and 9 bases separated the two germline ends. CDR1 is LNHDA and CDR2 is SQIVND in the germline V gene (reference sequence). The CDR3 length is 14 residues. The CDR3 sequence: CASSPIHSGNTIYF. Here the CDR3 DNA reads TGTGCCAGTAGCCCCATCCACTCTGGAAACACCATATATTTT.

The genes are TRBV12-1 and TRBJ2-1; the table assigns TRBD2, which was not confirmed against the DNA. TRBV12-1 is labeled a pseudogene. The length of the CDR3 is 17 residues. The CDR3 DNA reads as TGTGCCAGCAGCGGCGGGGTCTCGAAGGAGGGCGACAATGAGCAGTTCTTC. Translating gives CASSGGVSKEGDNEQFF.

The chain carries TRBV11-3 and TRBJ2-5; a weak D match, TRBD1 (5 bases). V was cut by 5 bases and J by 7 bases, with 11 bases left in between. The CDR3 has 12 residues. Germline V gives CDR1 SGHNT, CDR2 YENEEA. The DNA for the CDR3 is TGTGCCAGCAGCCGGCAGGGTGGGACCCAGTACTTC. This codes for CASSRQGGTQYF. Supplemented by reference TRBV11-3 and TRBJ2-5, the full variable domain reads EAGVVQSPRYKIIEKKQPVAFWCNPISGHNTLYWYLQNLGQGPELLIRYENEEAVDDSQLPKDRFSAERLKGVDSTLKIQPAELGDSAVYLCASSRQGGTQYFGPGTRLLVL.

V and J are TRBV28 and TRBJ2-7; TRBD1 matches at 7 bases. CDR3 length equals 16 residues. Germline values: CDR1 MDHEN, CDR2 SYDVKM. The V gene end was trimmed by 4 bases and the J gene end by 3 bases; junction bases not matched to a gene: 12. The CDR3 protein is CASSSATGWAYYEQYF. The CDR3 DNA reads as TGTGCCAGCAGTTCGGCGACAGGGTGGGCCTACTACGAGCAGTACTTC.

The CDR3 is CASSEFGRGRGETQYF. The CDR3, as DNA: TGTGCCAGCAGTGAGTTCGGACGGGGAAGAGGAGAGACCCAGTACTTC. This rearrangement joins TRBV2 to TRBJ2-5, with TRBD2 as a possible D gene (5 bases). This CDR3 is 16 amino acids long. Germline-derived CDR1 and CDR2 are SNHLY and FYNNEI. V was shortened by 3 bases and J by 4 bases, with 18 bases between the two germline ends.

This chain joins TRBV5-1 and TRBJ1-1; TRBD1 is a possible D gene (6 bases). The V and J ends lost 3 bases and 0 bases respectively, with 15 bases between them. This CDR3 contains 16 residues. The germline CDR1 and CDR2 sequences are SGHRS and YFSETQ. The DNA for the CDR3 is TGCGCCAGCAGCTCCCTCACAGGGATAATGAACACTGAAGCTTTCTTT. Residues: CASSSLTGIMNTEAFF.

The chain combines TRBV30 with TRBJ1-2; D uncertain. CDR3 length equals 12 residues. In germline, CDR1 is GTSNPN, CDR2 SVGIG (reference sequence). The V end lost 5 bases, the J end lost 8 bases, and 15 bases lay between the germline ends. Here the CDR3 reads CAWGPGAGGYTF. For the CDR3, the DNA is TGTGCCTGGGGGCCAGGAGCGGGCGGCTACACCTTC. Complete variable domain (other parts from reference TRBV30 and TRBJ1-2): SQTIHQWPATLVQPVGSPLSLECTVEGTSNPNLYWYRQAAGRGLQLLFYSVGIGQISSEVPQNLSASRPQDRQFILSSKKLLLSDSGFYLCAWGPGAGGYTFGSGTRLTVV.

This clone is a singleton in its sample. V gene TRBV7-9 combines with J gene TRBJ1-2; 7 bases are a match to TRBD1. This CDR3 has 15 amino acids. V lost 5 bases and J lost 4; bases outside the gene matches: 10. Germline V CDR1 and CDR2: SEHNR, FQNEAQ (reference sequence). As DNA, the CDR3 is TGTGCCAGCAGCCCGACAGGGTTGGGTGGCTATGGCTACACCTTC. It codes for CASSPTGLGGYGYTF.